Listed below are T cell receptor beta chains from one sample, sequenced in a study of T cells in Graves' hyperthyroidism and ophthalmopathy. TCRdb recomputed calls from the multiplex PCR reads with MiXCR, one row per CDR3 protein. Found here are more than 550,000 distinct CDR3 sequences, less than 45% of them singletons; the top ten hold 7% to 7.5%. The sequencing input was peripheral blood or thyroid tissue (not recorded which). Receptor source: an adult man with Graves' disease, either hyperthyroidism or ophthalmopathy (not recorded which). CDR3s include the opening cysteine and the closing phenylalanine or tryptophan. The order of the fields is clone size, D gene, V gene, J gene, CDR3 protein, CDR3 DNA. A D gene is named only where the DNA matches it firmly. Size tells how often a clone was seen (once, few, many) or the class of an expanded clone, and some rows leave it out.

abundance: .
d_gene: TRBD1
v_gene: TRBV2
j_gene: TRBJ2-7
CDR3aa: CASSEGQGASDEQYF
CDR3nt: TGTGCCAGCAGTGAGGGACAGGGGGCGTCAGACGAGCAGTACTTC

abundance: many
d_gene: .
v_gene: TRBV2
j_gene: TRBJ1-5
CDR3aa: CASSGWDGYNQPQHF
CDR3nt: TGTGCCAGCAGTGGGTGGGACGGATACAATCAGCCCCAGCATTTT

abundance: .
d_gene: .
v_gene: TRBV24-1
j_gene: TRBJ1-2
CDR3aa: CATSDVRRVSYGYTF
CDR3nt: TGTGCCACCAGTGATGTCCGCAGGGTTAGCTATGGCTACACCTTC

abundance: .
d_gene: .
v_gene: TRBV15
j_gene: TRBJ1-4
CDR3aa: CATSREGTEKLFF
CDR3nt: TGTGCCACCAGCAGAGAGGGGACCGAAAAACTGTTTTTT

abundance: .
d_gene: .
v_gene: TRBV20-1
j_gene: TRBJ1-1
CDR3aa: CSASWGQHMNTEAFF
CDR3nt: TGCAGTGCTAGTTGGGGGCAACACATGAACACTGAAGCTTTCTTT

abundance: .
d_gene: .
v_gene: TRBV14
j_gene: TRBJ1-6
CDR3aa: CASSLRGGSYNSPLRF
CDR3nt: TGTGCCAGCAGCCTTCGGGGGGGATCCTATAATTCACCCCTCCGCTTT

abundance: .
d_gene: .
v_gene: TRBV7-3
j_gene: TRBJ2-7
CDR3aa: CASSLSPGAPPLEQYF
CDR3nt: TGTGCCAGCAGCCTATCTCCGGGGGCACCACCCCTCGAGCAGTACTTC

abundance: .
d_gene: .
v_gene: TRBV7-9
j_gene: TRBJ1-1
CDR3aa: CASSLGPGLGTENTEAFF
CDR3nt: TGTGCCAGCAGCTTAGGACCCGGGCTGGGGACCGAGAACACTGAAGCTTTCTTT

abundance: .
d_gene: TRBD2
v_gene: TRBV3-1
j_gene: TRBJ2-5
CDR3aa: CASSPHSLAVQETQYF
CDR3nt: TGTGCCAGCAGTCCCCACTCGCTAGCGGTACAAGAGACCCAGTACTTC

abundance: many
d_gene: .
v_gene: TRBV7-9
j_gene: TRBJ2-7
CDR3aa: CASSLAGTQYEQYF
CDR3nt: TGTGCCAGCAGCTTAGCGGGGACCCAGTACGAGCAGTACTTC

abundance: many
d_gene: TRBD1
v_gene: TRBV25-1
j_gene: TRBJ1-1
CDR3aa: CASSERGQGGQKAFF
CDR3nt: TGTGCCAGCAGTGAAAGGGGACAGGGGGGTCAGAAAGCTTTCTTT

abundance: .
d_gene: .
v_gene: TRBV29-1
j_gene: TRBJ2-7
CDR3aa: CSVEEATAGGEQYF
CDR3nt: TGCAGCGTTGAAGAGGCTACGGCTGGAGGGGAGCAGTACTTC

abundance: many
d_gene: TRBD2
v_gene: TRBV5-5
j_gene: TRBJ2-5
CDR3aa: CASSGGLAGGQETQYF
CDR3nt: TGTGCCAGCAGCGGAGGACTAGCGGGGGGTCAAGAGACCCAGTACTTC

abundance: few
d_gene: .
v_gene: TRBV20-1
j_gene: TRBJ2-7
CDR3aa: CSASGLRLGSYEQYF
CDR3nt: TGCAGTGCCAGTGGGTTACGACTAGGCTCCTACGAGCAGTACTTC

abundance: .
d_gene: .
v_gene: TRBV12-3/TRBV12-4
j_gene: TRBJ1-3
CDR3aa: CASSFGGLGNTIYF
CDR3nt: TGTGCCAGCAGTTTCGGGGGGCTTGGAAACACCATATATTTT

abundance: few
d_gene: TRBD1
v_gene: TRBV14
j_gene: TRBJ2-2
CDR3aa: CASSPMGQGANTGELFF
CDR3nt: TGTGCCAGCAGCCCCATGGGACAGGGGGCGAACACCGGGGAGCTGTTTTTT

abundance: .
d_gene: .
v_gene: TRBV2
j_gene: TRBJ2-5
CDR3aa: CASSEEWETQYF
CDR3nt: TGTGCCAGCAGTGAAGAGTGGGAGACCCAGTACTTC

abundance: .
d_gene: .
v_gene: TRBV7-9
j_gene: TRBJ1-3
CDR3aa: CASSQPGEFSGNTIYF
CDR3nt: TGTGCCAGCAGCCAACCCGGGGAATTCTCTGGAAACACCATATATTTT

abundance: many
d_gene: .
v_gene: TRBV7-9
j_gene: TRBJ2-7
CDR3aa: CASSQAYEQYF
CDR3nt: TGTGCCAGCAGCCAAGCCTACGAGCAGTACTTC

abundance: few
d_gene: .
v_gene: TRBV30
j_gene: TRBJ2-7
CDR3aa: CAWSTSRRGEQYF
CDR3nt: TGTGCCTGGAGTACGTCGCGAAGGGGCGAGCAGTACTTC

abundance: many
d_gene: .
v_gene: TRBV24-1
j_gene: TRBJ2-2
CDR3aa: CATEGSPNTGELFF
CDR3nt: TGTGCCACCGAAGGCAGCCCGAACACCGGGGAGCTGTTTTTT

abundance: .
d_gene: .
v_gene: TRBV2
j_gene: TRBJ1-1
CDR3aa: CASRRGREPYSSEAFF
CDR3nt: TGTGCCAGCAGGAGGGGCAGGGAGCCCTATTCCTCTGAAGCTTTCTTT

abundance: few
d_gene: .
v_gene: TRBV10-3
j_gene: TRBJ1-1
CDR3aa: CAISKEQNTEAFF
CDR3nt: TGTGCCATCAGTAAGGAACAGAACACTGAAGCTTTCTTT

abundance: .
d_gene: .
v_gene: TRBV10-2
j_gene: TRBJ1-2
CDR3aa: CASTIGTLGYTF
CDR3nt: TGTGCCAGCACCATCGGGACTTTAGGCTACACCTTC

abundance: .
d_gene: TRBD2
v_gene: TRBV7-8
j_gene: TRBJ2-7
CDR3aa: CASSLRLAGASYEQYF
CDR3nt: TGTGCCAGCAGCCTAAGACTAGCGGGAGCCTCCTACGAGCAGTACTTC

abundance: few
d_gene: TRBD1
v_gene: TRBV19
j_gene: TRBJ1-2
CDR3aa: CASTPPGQPYGYTF
CDR3nt: TGTGCCAGTACACCCCCGGGACAGCCATATGGCTACACCTTC

abundance: .
d_gene: .
v_gene: TRBV20-1
j_gene: TRBJ2-2
CDR3aa: CSARVGNTGELFF
CDR3nt: TGCAGTGCTAGAGTCGGGAACACCGGGGAGCTGTTTTTT

abundance: many
d_gene: .
v_gene: TRBV7-8
j_gene: TRBJ1-1
CDR3aa: CASSKGHGNTEAFF
CDR3nt: TGTGCCAGCAGCAAGGGACACGGGAACACTGAAGCTTTCTTT

abundance: .
d_gene: TRBD1
v_gene: TRBV5-1
j_gene: TRBJ1-1
CDR3aa: CASSWGTTGTFTEAFF
CDR3nt: TGCGCCAGCAGCTGGGGTACGACAGGGACGTTCACTGAAGCTTTCTTT

abundance: few
d_gene: TRBD1
v_gene: TRBV5-1
j_gene: TRBJ2-7
CDR3aa: CASSIDTGAGYEQYF
CDR3nt: TGCGCCAGCAGCATCGATACAGGGGCCGGCTACGAGCAGTACTTC

abundance: many
d_gene: .
v_gene: TRBV2
j_gene: TRBJ1-5
CDR3aa: CASTTGYSNQPQHF
CDR3nt: TGTGCCAGCACCACAGGGTATAGCAATCAGCCCCAGCATTTT

abundance: .
d_gene: .
v_gene: TRBV2
j_gene: TRBJ1-5
CDR3aa: CASSEGTRNQPQHF
CDR3nt: TGTGCCAGCAGTGAAGGGACACGCAATCAGCCCCAGCATTTT